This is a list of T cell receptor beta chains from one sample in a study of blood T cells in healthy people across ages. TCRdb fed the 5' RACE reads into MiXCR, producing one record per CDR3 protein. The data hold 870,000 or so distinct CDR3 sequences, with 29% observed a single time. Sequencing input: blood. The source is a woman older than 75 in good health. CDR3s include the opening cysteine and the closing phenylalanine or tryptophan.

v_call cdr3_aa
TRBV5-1 CASSLEQNRYTF
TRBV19 CASSSGQAISTDTQYF
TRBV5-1 CASSLGQGRGETQYF
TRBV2 CASSEAPGGMRENYEQYF
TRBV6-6 CASSYSRGATNTEAFF
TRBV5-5 CASSLGIAEQFF
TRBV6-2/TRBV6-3 CASTPRRVNGNQPQHF
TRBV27 CASSRFGTGQPQHF
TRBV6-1 CASSGKQVSTDTQYF
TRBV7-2 CASSPLVSTDTQYF
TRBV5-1 CASGRASGSYNEQFF
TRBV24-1 CATSVGGTPKETQYF
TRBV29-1 CSVEDREGKHRAQYF
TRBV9 CASSGTSGGAFHEQYF
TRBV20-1 CSARDGQGQQPQHF
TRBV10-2 CASSGGRGAATDTQYF
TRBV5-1 CASSLRTAEKLFF
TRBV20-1 CSARWDSGANVLTF
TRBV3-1 CASSPSPDRVSTDTQYF
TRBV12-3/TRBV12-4 CASRRQGGRLETQYF
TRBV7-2 CASSLGQTPEELFF
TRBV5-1 CASSGQPGLAASTDTQYF
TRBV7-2 CASSGTEELAKNIQYF
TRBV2 CASTRDGYYEQYF
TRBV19 CASVPQGGNTEAFF
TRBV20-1 CSAWGGGEKLFF
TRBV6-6 CASSHTSRPSTDTQYF
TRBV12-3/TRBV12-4 CASSRRTGTNTGELFF